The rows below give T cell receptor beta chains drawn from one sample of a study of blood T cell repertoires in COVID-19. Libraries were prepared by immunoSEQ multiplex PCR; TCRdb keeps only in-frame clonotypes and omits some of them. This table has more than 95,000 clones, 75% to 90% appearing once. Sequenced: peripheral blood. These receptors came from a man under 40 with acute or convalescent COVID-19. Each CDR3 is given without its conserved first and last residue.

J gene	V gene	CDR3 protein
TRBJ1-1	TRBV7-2	ASSLFYQNTEAF
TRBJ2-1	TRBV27	ASSISGRPWNEQF
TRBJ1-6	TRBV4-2	ASSHGQGDNSPLH
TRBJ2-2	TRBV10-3	AISDWRVLSPEDTGELF
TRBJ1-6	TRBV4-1	ASSQEKRTGGPPLH
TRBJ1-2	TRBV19	ASRGQRYNYGYT
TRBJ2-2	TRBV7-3	ASSSYTGELF
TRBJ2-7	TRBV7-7	ASSLDRGPNYEQY
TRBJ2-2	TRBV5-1	ASSSGGGTGELF
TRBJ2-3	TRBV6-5	ASSYAGGRDTQY
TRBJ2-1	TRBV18	ASSPGLAGGSSEQF
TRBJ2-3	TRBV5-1	ASSSGTSGSTDTQY
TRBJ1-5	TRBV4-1	ASSHEASAGINQPQH
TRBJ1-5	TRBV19	ASSADRDSPILVNQPQH
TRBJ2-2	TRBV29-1	SVRAFDTGELF
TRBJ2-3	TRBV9	ASSAGLAGDTDTQY
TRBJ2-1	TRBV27	ASSLGTDEQF
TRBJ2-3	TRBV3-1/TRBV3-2	ASSQAGGPDTQY
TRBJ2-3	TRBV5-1	ASSVGRSGSSDTQY
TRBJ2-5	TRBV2	ASRDLLAGDQETQY
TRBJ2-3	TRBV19	ASSPRLAGGSDTQY
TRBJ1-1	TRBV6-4	ASSDSPSLTEAF
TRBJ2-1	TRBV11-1	ASSPAGTSYYNEQF
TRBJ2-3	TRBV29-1	SVGDFLSTDTQY
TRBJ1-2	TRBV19	ASTQLDRETYGYT
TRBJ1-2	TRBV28	ASSNGQYGYT
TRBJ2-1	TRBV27	ASSLGGDFDEQF
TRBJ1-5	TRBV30	AWSVQGHGPQH
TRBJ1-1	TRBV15	ATSSMNTEAF
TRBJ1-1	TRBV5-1	ASSLARPGTEAF
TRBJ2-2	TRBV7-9	ASSQLAGGTGELF
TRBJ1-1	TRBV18	ASSRDREAPTEAF
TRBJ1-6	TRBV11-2	ASSLEPGGNSPLH
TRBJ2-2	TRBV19	ASSIWQGTGELF
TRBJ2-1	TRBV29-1	SVAAGAYEQF
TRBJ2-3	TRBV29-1	SVDSLLAVSTDTQY
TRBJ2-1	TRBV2	ASSDLSGSGNEQF
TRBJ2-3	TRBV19	ASSLAGGGTDTQY
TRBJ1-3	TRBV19	ASRRDRGSGNTIY